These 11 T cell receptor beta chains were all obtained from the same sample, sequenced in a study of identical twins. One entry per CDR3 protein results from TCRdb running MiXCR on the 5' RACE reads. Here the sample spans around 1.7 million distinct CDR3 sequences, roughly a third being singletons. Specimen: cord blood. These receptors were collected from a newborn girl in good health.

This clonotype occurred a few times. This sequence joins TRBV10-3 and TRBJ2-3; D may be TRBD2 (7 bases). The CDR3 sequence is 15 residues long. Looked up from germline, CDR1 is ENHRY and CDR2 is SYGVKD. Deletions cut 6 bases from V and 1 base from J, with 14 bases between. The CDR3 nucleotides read TGTGCCATCAGCGGGGGGCTAGCGGGCACAGATACGCAGTATTTT. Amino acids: CAISGGLAGTDTQYF.

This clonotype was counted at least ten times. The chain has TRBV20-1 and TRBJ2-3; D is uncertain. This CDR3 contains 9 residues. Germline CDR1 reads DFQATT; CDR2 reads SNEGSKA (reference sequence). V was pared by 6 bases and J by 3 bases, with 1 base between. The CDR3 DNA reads TGCAGTGCGACAGATACGCAGTATTTT. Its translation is CSATDTQYF.

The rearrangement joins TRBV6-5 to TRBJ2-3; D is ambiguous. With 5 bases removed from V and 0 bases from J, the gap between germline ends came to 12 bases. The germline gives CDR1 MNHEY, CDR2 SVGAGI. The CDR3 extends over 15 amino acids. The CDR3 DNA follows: TGTGCCAGCAGTACCCATGGCACCAGCACAGATACGCAGTATTTT. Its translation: CASSTHGTSTDTQYF.

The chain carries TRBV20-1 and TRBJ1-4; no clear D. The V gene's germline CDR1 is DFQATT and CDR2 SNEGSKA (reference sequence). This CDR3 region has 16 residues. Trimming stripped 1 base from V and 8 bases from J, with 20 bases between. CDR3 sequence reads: CSARAGSSRSYEKLFF. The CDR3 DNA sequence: TGCAGTGCTAGAGCCGGCAGCTCGAGGTCTTACGAAAAACTGTTTTTT.

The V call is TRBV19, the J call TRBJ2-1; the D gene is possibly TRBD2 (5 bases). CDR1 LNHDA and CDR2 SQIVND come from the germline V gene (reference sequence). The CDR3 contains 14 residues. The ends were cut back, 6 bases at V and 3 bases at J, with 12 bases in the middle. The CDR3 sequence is CASRGPGDYNEQFF. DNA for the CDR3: TGTGCCAGTAGGGGTCCCGGGGACTACAATGAGCAGTTCTTC.

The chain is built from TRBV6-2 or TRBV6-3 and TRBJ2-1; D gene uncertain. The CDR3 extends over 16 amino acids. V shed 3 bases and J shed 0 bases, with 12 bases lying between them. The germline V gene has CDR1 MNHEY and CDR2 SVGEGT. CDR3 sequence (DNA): TGTGCCAGCAGTTATTCGGACCCTGGCTCCTACAATGAGCAGTTCTTC. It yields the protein CASSYSDPGSYNEQFF.

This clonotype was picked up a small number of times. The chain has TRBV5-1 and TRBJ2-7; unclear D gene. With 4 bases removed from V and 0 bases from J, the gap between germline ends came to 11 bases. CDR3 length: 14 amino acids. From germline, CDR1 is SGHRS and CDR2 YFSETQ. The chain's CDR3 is CASSRVALSYEQYF. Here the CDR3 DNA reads TGCGCCAGCAGCCGCGTGGCTCTCTCCTACGAGCAGTACTTC.

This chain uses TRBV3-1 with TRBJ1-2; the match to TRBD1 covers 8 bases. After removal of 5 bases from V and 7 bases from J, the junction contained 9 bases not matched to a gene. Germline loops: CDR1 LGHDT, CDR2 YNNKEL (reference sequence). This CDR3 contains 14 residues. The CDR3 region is CASSGTGAPGGYTF. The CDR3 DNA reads TGTGCCAGCAGCGGGACAGGAGCCCCTGGTGGCTACACCTTC.

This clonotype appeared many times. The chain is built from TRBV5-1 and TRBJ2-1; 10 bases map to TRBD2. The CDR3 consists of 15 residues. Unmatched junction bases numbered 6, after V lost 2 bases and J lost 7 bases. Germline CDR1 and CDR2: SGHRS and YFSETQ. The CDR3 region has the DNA TGCGCCAGCAGCTTCAGCGGGGGGGAGTGGAATGAGCAGTTCTTC. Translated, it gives CASSFSGGEWNEQFF. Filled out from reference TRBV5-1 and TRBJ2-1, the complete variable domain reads KAGVTQTPRYLIKTRGQQVTLSCSPISGHRSVSWYQQTPGQGLQFLFEYFSETQRNKGNFPGRFSGRQFSNSRSEMNVSTLELGDSALYLCASSFSGGEWNEQFFGPGTRLTVL.

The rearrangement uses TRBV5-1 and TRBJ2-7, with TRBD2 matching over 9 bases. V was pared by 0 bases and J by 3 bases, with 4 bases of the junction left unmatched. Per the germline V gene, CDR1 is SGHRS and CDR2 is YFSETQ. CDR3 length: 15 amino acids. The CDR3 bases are TGCGCCAGCAGCTTGGTAGCGGGGGTCTTCTACGAGCAGTACTTC. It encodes CASSLVAGVFYEQYF.

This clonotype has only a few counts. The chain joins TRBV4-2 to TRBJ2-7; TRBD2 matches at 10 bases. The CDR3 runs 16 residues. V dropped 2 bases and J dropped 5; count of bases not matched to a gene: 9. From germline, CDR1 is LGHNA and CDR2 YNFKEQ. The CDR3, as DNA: TGTGCCAGCAGCCAACGGACTAGCGGCTCCTACAACGAGCAGTACTTC. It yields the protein CASSQRTSGSYNEQYF.